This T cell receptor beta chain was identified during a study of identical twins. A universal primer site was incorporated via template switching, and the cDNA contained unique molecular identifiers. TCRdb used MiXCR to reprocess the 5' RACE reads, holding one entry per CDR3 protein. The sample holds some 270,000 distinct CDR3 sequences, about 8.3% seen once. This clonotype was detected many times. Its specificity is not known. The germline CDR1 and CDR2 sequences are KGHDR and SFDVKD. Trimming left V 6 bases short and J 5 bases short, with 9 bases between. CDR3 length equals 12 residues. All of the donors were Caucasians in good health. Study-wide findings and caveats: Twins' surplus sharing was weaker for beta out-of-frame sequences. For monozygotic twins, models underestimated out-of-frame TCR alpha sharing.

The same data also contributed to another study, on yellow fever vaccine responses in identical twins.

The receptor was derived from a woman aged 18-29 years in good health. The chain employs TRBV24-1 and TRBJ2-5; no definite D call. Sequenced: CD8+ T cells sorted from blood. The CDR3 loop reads CATSRSAETQYF. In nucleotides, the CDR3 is TGTGCCACCAGTAGGAGTGCTGAGACCCAGTACTTC.